Given below is one TCR beta chain in context. Its antigen is still unknown. This specimen comes from a study of T cell responses to AZD1222 COVID-19 vaccine. Whole-study findings and limits: Only a handful of people who got AZD1222 tested seropositive at baseline.

Data came from immunoSEQ multiplex PCR; TCRdb stores just in-frame clones and leaves some out. This table has 180,000 or so clones, 80% to 95% appearing once. Deletions cut 3 bases from V and 4 bases from J, with 13 bases between. Per the germline V gene, CDR1 is SGDLS and CDR2 is YYNGEE. This CDR3 has 15 residues. The sample in question was peripheral blood, obtained 28 days after the second AZD1222 dose. This chain connects TRBV9 to TRBJ1-4; perhaps TRBD1 as D (5 bases). The source is an adult who received the AZD1222 COVID-19 vaccine. The CDR3 DNA reads TGTGCCAGCAGCGCCAGGGAGGGAGTTAATGAAAAACTGTTTTTT. Translating gives CASSAREGVNEKLFF.